This entry describes one T cell receptor (beta chain). Time point described: patch test 2, 6 weeks after DPC sensitization. The treatment denotes: therapeutic diphenylcyclopropenone sensitization with weekly scalp DPC. TCRdb reprocessed the RACE reads via MiXCR and lists one record per CDR3 protein. The sample carries approximately 75,000 distinct CDR3 sequences, about 8.5% recorded once. This specimen comes from a study of human T cells and chemical hapten exposure. Germline CDR1 and CDR2: MNHEY and SMNVEV (reference sequence). The CDR3 contains 14 residues. The V and J ends lost 2 bases and 0 bases respectively, with 5 bases between them.

The sequenced sample was whole blood, obtained in connection with sensitization to the hapten diphenylcyclopropenone (DPC). This receptor was obtained from a woman aged 50 to 60 with alopecia areata. Some clones in this sample may be carry-over from other donors' samples. This sequence joins TRBV27 and TRBJ1-5, with no clear D. The CDR3 loop reads CASSLGNSNQPQHF. DNA for the CDR3: TGTGCCAGCAGTTTAGGGAATAGCAATCAGCCCCAGCATTTT.